The source of this TCR beta chain is a study of shared clonotypes between healthy human individuals. Overall study: Two women and a few men aged 18 to 49 made up the donors. Study results and caveats: At large depth, rarefaction still showed sorted-subset sequencing to be incomplete.

On this clone: Its matching antigen is unknown.

Only in-frame clones appear in the TCRdb table, and some are missing; sequencing was by immunoSEQ multiplex PCR. The sample has over a million clones, about 98.5% seen once. Germline V CDR1 and CDR2: MDHEN, SYDVKM. V dropped 1 base and J dropped 9 bases, with 15 bases sitting between them. The CDR3 length is 14 residues. This rearrangement joins TRBV28 to TRBJ2-5; D possibly corresponds to TRBD2 (6 bases). The source material was naive CD4+ T cells sorted from blood. Subset noted: CD45RA+ positively selected. The receptor was derived from a man aged 30-40 years in good health. The CDR3 is CASSLSGEPRAQYF. For the CDR3, the DNA is TGTGCCAGCAGTTTATCGGGGGAGCCCCGGGCCCAGTACTTC.